This TCR beta chain derives from a study of breast tumors, draining lymph nodes, adjacent tissues. Broader study findings: Compared with basal-like, luminal-like tumors shared significantly more repertoire with nontumor tissue.

Via MiXCR, TCRdb re-called the multiplex PCR reads, giving one row per CDR3 protein. Altogether 180,000 or so distinct CDR3 sequences are present, around 33% being singletons, with the ten largest covering over 4%. This clonotype was picked up many times. Its antigen is as yet unknown. The germline V gene encodes CDR1 GTSNPN and CDR2 SVGIG (reference sequence). The CDR3 runs to 16 residues. Trimming took 2 bases from V and 0 from J, leaving 14 bases between them. Axillary draining lymph nodes of breast cancer patients supplied the node samples. Sequencing input: axillary lymph node tissue. The receptor's source is a female donor with breast cancer. Some clones in this sample may be carry-over from other donors' samples. V and J are TRBV30 and TRBJ1-5; D remains unclear. The CDR3 protein is CAWSRPGVYSNQPQHF. The CDR3 coding sequence is TGTGCCTGGAGTCGACCTGGAGTTTATAGCAATCAGCCCCAGCATTTT. Variable domain in full (rest from reference TRBV30 and TRBJ1-5): SQTIHQWPATLVQPVGSPLSLECTVEGTSNPNLYWYRQAAGRGLQLLFYSVGIGQISSEVPQNLSASRPQDRQFILSSKKLLLSDSGFYLCAWSRPGVYSNQPQHFGDGTRLSIL.